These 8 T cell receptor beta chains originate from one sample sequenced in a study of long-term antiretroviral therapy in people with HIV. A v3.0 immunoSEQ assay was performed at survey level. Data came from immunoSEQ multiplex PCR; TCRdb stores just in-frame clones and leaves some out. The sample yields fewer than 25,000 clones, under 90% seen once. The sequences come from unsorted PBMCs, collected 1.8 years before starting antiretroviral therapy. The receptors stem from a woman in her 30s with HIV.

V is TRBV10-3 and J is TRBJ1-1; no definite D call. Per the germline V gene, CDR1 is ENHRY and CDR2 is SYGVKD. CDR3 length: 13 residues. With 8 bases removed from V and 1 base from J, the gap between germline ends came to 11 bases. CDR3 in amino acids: CAIATIRNTEAFF. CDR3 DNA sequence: TGTGCCATCGCAACGATACGGAACACTGAAGCTTTCTTT.

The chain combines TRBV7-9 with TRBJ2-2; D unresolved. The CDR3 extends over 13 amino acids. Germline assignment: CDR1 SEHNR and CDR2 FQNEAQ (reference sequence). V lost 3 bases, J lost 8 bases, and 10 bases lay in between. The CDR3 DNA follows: TGTGCCAGCAGCTTTGGGCCCGTGGGGGAGCTGTTTTTT. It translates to CASSFGPVGELFF.

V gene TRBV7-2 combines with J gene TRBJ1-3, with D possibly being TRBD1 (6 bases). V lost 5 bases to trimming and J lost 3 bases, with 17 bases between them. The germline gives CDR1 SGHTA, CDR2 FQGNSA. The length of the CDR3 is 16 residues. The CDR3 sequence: CASSLRPGAGGNTIYF. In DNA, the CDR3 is TGTGCCAGCAGCCTAAGACCGGGGGCGGGTGGAAACACCATATATTTT. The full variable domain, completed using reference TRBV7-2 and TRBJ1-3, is GAGVSQSPSNKVTEKGKDVELRCDPISGHTALYWYRQSLGQGLEFLIYFQGNSAPDKSGLPSDRFSAERTGGSVSTLTIQRTQQEDSAVYLCASSLRPGAGGNTIYFGEGSWLTVV.

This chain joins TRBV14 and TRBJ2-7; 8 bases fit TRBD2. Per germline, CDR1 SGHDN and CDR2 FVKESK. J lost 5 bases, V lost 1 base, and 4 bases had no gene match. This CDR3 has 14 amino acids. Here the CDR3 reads CASSQAGGPDEQYF. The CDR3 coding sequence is TGTGCCAGCAGCCAAGCGGGGGGGCCCGACGAGCAGTACTTC.

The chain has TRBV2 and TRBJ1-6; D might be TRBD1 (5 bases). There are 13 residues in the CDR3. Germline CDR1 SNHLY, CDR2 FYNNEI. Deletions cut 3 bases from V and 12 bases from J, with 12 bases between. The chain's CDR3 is CASSEGGGLPLHF. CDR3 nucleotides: TGTGCCAGCAGTGAGGGGGGAGGATTACCCCTCCACTTT.

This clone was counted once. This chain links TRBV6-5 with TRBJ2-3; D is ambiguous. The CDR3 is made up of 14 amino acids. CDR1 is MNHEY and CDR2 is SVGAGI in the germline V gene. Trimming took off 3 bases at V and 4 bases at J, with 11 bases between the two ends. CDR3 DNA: TGTGCCAGCAGTTATAAGGGTACCGCAGATACGCAGTATTTT. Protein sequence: CASSYKGTADTQYF.

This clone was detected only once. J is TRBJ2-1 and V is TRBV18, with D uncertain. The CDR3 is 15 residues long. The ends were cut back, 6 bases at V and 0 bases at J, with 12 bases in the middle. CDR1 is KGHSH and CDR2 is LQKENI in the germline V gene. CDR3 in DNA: TGTGCCAGCTCCCGGATCCGCACCTCCTACAATGAGCAGTTCTTC. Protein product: CASSRIRTSYNEQFF.

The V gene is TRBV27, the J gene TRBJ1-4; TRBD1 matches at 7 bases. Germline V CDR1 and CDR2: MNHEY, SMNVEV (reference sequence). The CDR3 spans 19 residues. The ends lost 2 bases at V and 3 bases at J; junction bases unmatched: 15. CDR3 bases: TGTGCCAGCAGTTTAGGGACAGAGGGGCGGGGGGTAGCTAATGAAAAACTGTTTTTT. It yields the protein CASSLGTEGRGVANEKLFF.